This is a list of T cell receptor beta chains from one sample in a study of blood T cell repertoires in COVID-19. Clones were read by immunoSEQ multiplex PCR, and TCRdb kept only the in-frame ones, dropping some. The sample records 200,000 or so clones, around four fifths being singletons. What was sequenced was peripheral blood. These receptors all come from a woman aged 55-69 years who had recovered from COVID-19. The conserved cysteine and the conserved F or W are not part of the CDR3 here. Rows give clone size only sometimes, using once, few, many, or a class for an expanded clone.

V gene	CDR3 length	clone size	CDR3 protein
TRBV15	14	.	ATSRAREGAGSPLH
TRBV2	12	many	ASSNTGMDYGYT
TRBV3-1/TRBV3-2	12	.	ASSLGRSDSPLH
TRBV7-9	13	.	ASSYTPGLAAVQF
TRBV7-9	13	once	ASSFTSGSGNTIY
TRBV3-1/TRBV3-2	13	few	ASSQGPGGYQPQH
TRBV11-2	11	.	ASSLDLQATQY
TRBV4-3	14	once	ASSQDLGSSGNTIY
TRBV11-3	12	.	ASSAEGGGREQF
TRBV7-3	12	.	ASSRAGVTDTQY
TRBV6-4	12	few	ASSASRGQTEAF
TRBV11-2	14	.	ASSSSGTGGNYGYT
TRBV19	13	.	ASSIQEVRNTEAF
TRBV2	12	.	ASRITGTGNTIY
TRBV7-2	14	once	ASSLIQGAGTDTQY
TRBV7-8	10	.	ASCREGGTQY
TRBV10-2	13	.	ASSGTSRGQETQY
TRBV3-1/TRBV3-2	16	.	ASSPTSGGPQPGGELF
TRBV5-5	14	.	ASSPTSQLWDTEAF
TRBV9	13	.	ASSEMIGGTGELF
TRBV12-3/TRBV12-4	11	.	ASSLWDTYEQY